A selection of T cell receptor beta chains follows, all from one sample in a study of T cell responses to AZD1222 COVID-19 vaccine. Clones were read by immunoSEQ multiplex PCR, and TCRdb kept only the in-frame ones, dropping some. This sample has about 76,000 clones, with roughly 80% found just once. The sequencing here drew on peripheral blood, taken 28 days after the second dose of the MenACWY control vaccine. The receptor source for this set is an adult who received the MenACWY meningococcal vaccine as a control. Both conserved end residues are part of each CDR3. Fields, in order: V gene, D gene, clone size, J gene, CDR3 protein, CDR3 DNA. The D gene is left open where the match is weak. Only part of the rows carry a size: once, few, many, or a class if the clone is expanded.

TRBV18	.	.	TRBJ2-1	CASSQILRSSYNEQFF	TGTGCCAGCTCCCAAATCCTAAGAAGCTCCTACAATGAGCAGTTCTTC
TRBV6-5	TRBD1	.	TRBJ2-1	CASSYSGAGGGYEQFF	TGTGCCAGCAGTTACTCTGGGGCAGGGGGCGGGTATGAGCAGTTCTTC
TRBV12-3/TRBV12-4	.	.	TRBJ2-3	CASSSTGADTQYF	TGTGCCAGCTCCTCTACGGGGGCGGATACGCAGTATTTT
TRBV4-1	.	few	TRBJ1-5	CASSLRFSEDSNQPQHF	TGCGCCAGCAGCCTGCGGTTTTCCGAGGACAGCAATCAGCCCCAGCATTTT
TRBV6-2/TRBV6-3	TRBD2	few	TRBJ2-3	CASSASGGRSTDTQYF	TGTGCCAGCAGCGCTAGCGGGGGGCGAAGCACAGATACGCAGTATTTT
TRBV19	TRBD1	.	TRBJ1-1	CASSIDPTGGENTEAFF	TGTGCCAGTAGTATAGATCCAACAGGGGGGGAGAACACTGAAGCTTTCTTT
TRBV18	TRBD1	.	TRBJ1-6	CASSLTAGQGYSPLHF	TGTGCCAGCTCACTTACAGCGGGACAGGGGTATTCACCCCTCCACTTT
TRBV4-2	TRBD2	once	TRBJ2-3	CASSQGTSGDTQYF	TGTGCCAGCAGCCAAGGGACTAGCGGGGATACGCAGTATTTT
TRBV12-3/TRBV12-4	.	.	TRBJ1-5	CASSFQGLQPQHF	TGTGCCAGCAGTTTTCAGGGTTTGCAGCCCCAGCATTTT
TRBV19	.	.	TRBJ1-1	CASSTPGLGTNTEAFF	TGTGCCAGTAGTACCCCAGGCCTGGGTACGAACACTGAAGCTTTCTTT
TRBV2	.	.	TRBJ2-7	CASSEAGYEQYF	TGTGCCAGCAGTGAAGCGGGCTACGAGCAGTACTTC
TRBV7-2	.	.	TRBJ1-1	CASSTTEGTEAFF	TGTGCCAGCAGTACGACAGAGGGCACTGAAGCTTTCTTT
TRBV6-1	.	.	TRBJ1-5	CASSEVGGSNQPQHF	TGTGCCAGCAGTGAGGTGGGCGGGAGCAATCAGCCCCAGCATTTT
TRBV28	.	.	TRBJ1-1	CATRPWGANTEAFF	TGTGCCACCAGACCATGGGGGGCGAACACTGAAGCTTTCTTT
TRBV5-4	.	.	TRBJ2-2	CASSFWGANTGELFF	TGTGCCAGCAGCTTTTGGGGGGCGAACACCGGGGAGCTGTTTTTT
TRBV2	.	.	TRBJ2-2	CASSEVGASTGELFF	TGTGCCAGCAGTGAAGTGGGCGCGAGCACCGGGGAGCTGTTTTTT
TRBV12-3/TRBV12-4	.	.	TRBJ1-4	CASSSIVEGELFF	TGTGCCAGCAGTTCGATTGTGGAGGGTGAACTGTTTTTT
TRBV24-1	.	.	TRBJ1-2	CATSDPGEGYTF	TGTGCCACCAGTGATCCAGGGGAGGGCTACACCTTC
TRBV6-1	.	.	TRBJ1-2	CASSELSRDGYTF	TGTGCCAGCAGTGAACTCAGTCGAGATGGCTACACCTTC
TRBV5-8	.	.	TRBJ1-2	CASSFSGFASYGYTF	TGTGCCAGCAGCTTCTCCGGTTTTGCTAGCTATGGCTACACCTTC
TRBV18	.	.	TRBJ2-7	CASSPQRGGGVYEQYF	TGTGCCAGCTCACCACAGCGAGGAGGCGGCGTCTACGAGCAGTACTTC
TRBV4-3	.	.	TRBJ1-3	CASSQAVRTAGNTIYF	TGCGCCAGCAGCCAAGCCGTCCGGACGGCTGGAAACACCATATATTTT
TRBV6-1	.	many	TRBJ1-1	CATRREKDTEAFF	TGTGCCACCCGACGGGAGAAGGATACTGAAGCTTTCTTT